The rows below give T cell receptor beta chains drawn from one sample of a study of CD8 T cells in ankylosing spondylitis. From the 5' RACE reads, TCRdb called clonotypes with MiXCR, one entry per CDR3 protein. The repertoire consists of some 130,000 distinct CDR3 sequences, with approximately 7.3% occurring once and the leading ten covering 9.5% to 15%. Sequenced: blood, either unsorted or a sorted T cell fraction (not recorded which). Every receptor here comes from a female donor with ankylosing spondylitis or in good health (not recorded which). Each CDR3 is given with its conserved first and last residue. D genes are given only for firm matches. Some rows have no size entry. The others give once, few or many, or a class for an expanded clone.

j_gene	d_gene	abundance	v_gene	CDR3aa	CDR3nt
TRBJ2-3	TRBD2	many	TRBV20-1	CSARGDSGGPTDTQYF	TGCAGTGCTAGAGGGGATAGCGGGGGACCCACAGATACGCAGTATTTT
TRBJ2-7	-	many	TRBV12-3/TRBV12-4	CASSFHESGEQYF	TGTGCCAGCAGTTTCCACGAATCGGGCGAGCAGTACTTC
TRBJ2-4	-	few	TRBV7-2	CASSLGAGDQNIQYF	TGTGCCAGCAGCTTGGGCGCAGGGGATCAAAACATTCAGTACTTC
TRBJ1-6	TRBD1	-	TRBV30	CAWSPDRGATNSPLHF	TGTGCCTGGAGTCCCGACAGGGGGGCTACGAATTCACCCCTCCACTTT
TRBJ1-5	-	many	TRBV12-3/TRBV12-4	CASSLKSSNQPQHF	TGTGCCAGCAGTTTAAAGAGTTCGAATCAGCCCCAGCATTTT
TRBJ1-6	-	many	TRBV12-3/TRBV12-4	CASSLGADFNNSPLHF	TGTGCCAGCAGTTTAGGGGCAGATTTTAATAATTCACCCCTCCACTTT
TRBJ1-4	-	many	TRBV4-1	CASSQPFVDEKLFF	TGCGCCAGCAGCCAACCGTTCGTTGACGAAAAACTGTTTTTT
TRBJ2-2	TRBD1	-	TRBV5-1	CASSDPGQGNTGELFF	TGCGCCAGCAGCGACCCGGGACAGGGTAACACCGGGGAGCTGTTTTTT
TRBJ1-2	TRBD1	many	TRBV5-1	CASSGIGTEDNYGYTF	TGCGCCAGCAGCGGTATAGGGACAGAAGATAACTATGGCTACACCTTC
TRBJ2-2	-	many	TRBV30	CAWSVMIGELFF	TGTGCCTGGAGTGTCATGATCGGGGAGCTGTTTTTT
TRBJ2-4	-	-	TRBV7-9	CASSSGMRASKNIQYF	TGTGCCAGCAGCTCAGGGATGAGGGCATCCAAAAACATTCAGTACTTC
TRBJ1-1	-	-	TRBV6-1	CASSHRRGEDEAFF	TGTGCCAGCAGCCACCGACGTGGCGAAGATGAAGCTTTCTTT
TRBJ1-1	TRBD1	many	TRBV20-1	CSAGDRIGTEAFF	TGCAGTGCTGGGGACAGGATAGGCACTGAAGCTTTCTTT
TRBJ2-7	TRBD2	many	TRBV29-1	CSVGTSAYEQYF	TGCAGCGTGGGGACTAGCGCCTACGAGCAGTACTTC
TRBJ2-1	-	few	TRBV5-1	CASSSSYEQFF	TGCGCCAGCAGCTCCTCATATGAGCAGTTCTTC